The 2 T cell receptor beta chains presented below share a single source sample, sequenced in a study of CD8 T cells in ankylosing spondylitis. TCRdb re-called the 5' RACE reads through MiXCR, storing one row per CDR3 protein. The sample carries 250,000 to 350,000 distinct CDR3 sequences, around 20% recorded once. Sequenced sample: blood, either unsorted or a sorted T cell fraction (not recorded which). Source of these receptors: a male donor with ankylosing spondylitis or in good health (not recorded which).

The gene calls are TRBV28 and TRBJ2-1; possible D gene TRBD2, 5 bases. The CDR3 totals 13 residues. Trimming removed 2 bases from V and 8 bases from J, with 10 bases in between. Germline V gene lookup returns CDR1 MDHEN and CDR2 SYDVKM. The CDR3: CASSLRRVHEQFF. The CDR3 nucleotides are TGTGCCAGCAGTTTAAGGCGGGTCCATGAGCAGTTCTTC. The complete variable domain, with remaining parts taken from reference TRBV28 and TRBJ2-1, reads DVKVTQSSRYLVKRTGEKVFLECVQDMDHENMFWYRQDPGLGLRLIYFSYDVKMKEKGDIPEGYSVSREKKERFSLILESASTNQTSMYLCASSLRRVHEQFFGPGTRLTVL.

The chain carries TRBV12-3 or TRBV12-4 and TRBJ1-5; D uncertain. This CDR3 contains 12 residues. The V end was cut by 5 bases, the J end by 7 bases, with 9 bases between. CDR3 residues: CASSPNYQPQHF. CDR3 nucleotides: TGTGCCAGCAGTCCGAATTACCAGCCCCAGCATTTT.